This T cell receptor beta chain originates from a study of blood T cell repertoires in COVID-19. Study-wide context: Samples representing acute and convalescent COVID-19 were sourced from the United States, Italy and Spain. PBMCs, B-cell-depleted T cells, or T cells provided the cDNA or gDNA that made up the material.

CDR3 size: 14 residues. Trimming removed 6 bases from V and 6 bases from J; junction bases left unmatched: 5. CDR1 is LGHDT, CDR2 YNNKEL, per germline (reference sequence). Under the authors' procedure: Estimation of nucleated cell counts relied on the amplification of reference gene primers. Clones were sequenced by immunoSEQ multiplex PCR, and TCRdb holds only the in-frame ones, with some missing. The V and J calls and clone size are taken from that table; D and trimming were inferred from the DNA. The sample holds 95,000 to 100,000 clones, approximately 92% seen once. This chain joins TRBV3-1 (or the pseudogene TRBV3-2) and TRBJ1-6; TRBD1 agrees at 7 bases. Sequencing was done on a sample of peripheral blood. The sequence came from a man aged 50 to 59 with active COVID-19. CDR3 sequence: CASRRGPTNSPLHF. CDR3 in DNA: TGTGCCAGCAGAAGGGGGCCTACTAATTCACCCCTCCACTTT.